This TCR beta chain was identified in a study of CD8 T cells in Susac syndrome. The wider study: Blood was drawn from patients with Susac syndrome. At that point, they were therapy-naive, on corticosteroids, or on intravenous immunoglobulin alone.

Study-wide findings and caveats: CD4+ T cell repertoires in Susac syndrome lacked clonal expansion.

The V and J ends lost 0 bases and 5 bases respectively, with 8 bases between them. This CDR3 is 14 amino acids long. Germline V gene data show CDR1 as SGDLS and CDR2 as YYNGEE. RNA amounts of roughly 0.5 to 1 ug underwent reverse transcription with random hexamers. TCRdb reanalysed the immunoSEQ multiplex PCR reads using MiXCR and keeps one entry per CDR3 protein. The table records about 240,000 distinct CDR3 sequences, about 96% of them present only once. As concerns this clonotype: Its cognate antigen is unknown.

The J gene is TRBJ2-2, the V gene TRBV9; tentative D call: TRBD2 (5 bases). The clonotype originates from a human donor with Susac syndrome. Input material: CD4+ T cells from PBMCs. As DNA, the CDR3 is TGTGCCAGCAGCGTAGTTGGGAGAACCGGGGAGCTGTTTTTT. Its translation is CASSVVGRTGELFF.